This entry lists 32 T cell receptor beta chains sequenced from one sample in a study of vaccination and CD4 T cells after COVID-19. Treatment defined: 10-day PBMC culture with coronavirus spike peptide pools or control peptides (ViraFEST assay). It was before the COVID-19 pandemic (2011-2018) that the unexposed donor's CD4+ T cells were collected. These receptors have no known antigen. CD4+ T cells that had been cultured provided DNA sequenced with the Oncomine TCR Beta short-read assay. MiXCR, applied by TCRdb to the PCR reads, yields one record per CDR3 protein. The repertoire holds 6,600 or so distinct CDR3 sequences, with about a third as singletons. The sequenced sample consisted of CD4+ T cells from blood, cultured in vitro. The source of these receptors is a human donor in good health.

This chain joins TRBV11-2 and TRBJ1-5, with D maybe TRBD1 (5 bases). Per the germline V gene, CDR1 is SGHAT and CDR2 is FQNNGV. Trimming removed 0 bases at V and 3 bases at J, with 9 bases between. The CDR3 consists of 15 residues. CDR3 coding DNA: TGTGCCAGCAGCTTAGATCGAGGGGCCAATCAGCCCCAGCATTTT. It specifies CASSLDRGANQPQHF.

This chain connects TRBV5-4 to TRBJ2-1; tentatively, D is TRBD1 or TRBD2 (5 bases each). This CDR3 has 14 residues. V was pared by 0 bases and J by 10 bases, with 14 bases between. Germline lookup yields CDR1 SGHNT and CDR2 YYREEE (reference sequence). This chain's CDR3 is CASSLGGAGVEQFF. DNA for the CDR3: TGTGCCAGCAGCTTGGGAGGGGCTGGGGTCGAGCAGTTCTTC.

This chain uses TRBV27 with TRBJ1-1; 7 nucleotides align to TRBD1. The CDR3 is 13 amino acids. Losses at the gene ends were 1 base for V and 5 bases for J; bases not matched to a gene: 1. Germline CDR1 is MNHEY and CDR2 is SMNVEV (reference sequence). CDR3 loop: CASSLYRGTEAFF. The CDR3 nucleotides are TGTGCCAGCAGTTTATACAGGGGAACTGAAGCTTTCTTT.

This clonotype was recorded only once. V gene TRBV5-8 combines with J gene TRBJ1-1; the D gene is possibly TRBD1 (5 bases). V lost 4 bases, J lost 9 bases, and 13 bases lay in between. The CDR3 length is 12 residues. Germline assignment: CDR1 SGHTS and CDR2 YDEGEE. The CDR3 region has the DNA TGTGCCAGCAGCCCGGACACCCAAAAAGCTTTCTTT. Translation gives CASSPDTQKAFF.

The DNA of the CDR3 is TGCAGTGCTAGCGGTCCGGGGGATACGCAGTATTTT. It codes for CSASGPGDTQYF. The chain joins TRBV20-1 to TRBJ2-3; weak D call: TRBD2 (5 bases). Germline CDR1 reads DFQATT; CDR2 reads SNEGSKA (reference sequence). The CDR3 loop spans 12 amino acids. The V end lost 3 bases, the J end lost 6 bases, and 10 bases lay between the germline ends.

The CDR3 DNA reads as TGCAGTGCTAGGTCCAGGGGGTTCACTGAAGCTTTCTTT. This sequence encodes CSARSRGFTEAFF. This sequence joins TRBV20-1 and TRBJ1-1; 7 nucleotides line up with TRBD1. V lost 3 bases and J lost 4; bases outside the gene matches: 5. The CDR3 covers 13 residues. Germline V lookup: CDR1 DFQATT, CDR2 SNEGSKA (reference sequence).

The rearrangement uses TRBV14 and TRBJ2-5, with no clear D. V was trimmed by 3 bases and J by 3 bases, leaving 5 bases between them. This CDR3 contains 12 residues. CDR1 SGHDN and CDR2 FVKESK come from the germline V gene. The CDR3 DNA sequence: TGTGCCAGCAGCCAGCTGGAAGAGACCCAGTACTTC. Translation gives CASSQLEETQYF.

This clonotype was observed a few times. The chain employs TRBV30 and TRBJ2-3; D is perhaps TRBD2 (6 bases). V was pared by 3 bases and J by 2 bases, with 15 bases between. The CDR3 contains 15 residues. Germline V gene data show CDR1 as GTSNPN and CDR2 as SVGIG (reference sequence). CDR3 protein: CAWSGTPLLTDTQYF. In DNA, the CDR3 is TGTGCCTGGAGCGGGACTCCACTCCTCACAGATACGCAGTATTTT.

The chain links TRBV6-1 to TRBJ1-5; maybe TRBD1 (6 bases). The CDR3 sequence is 17 residues long. Germline V gene lookup returns CDR1 MNHNS and CDR2 SASEGT. Trimming removed 4 bases at V and 1 base at J, with 17 bases between. In nucleotides, the CDR3 is TGTGCCAGCAGTGCCAACAGGGACGCCTACAGCAATCAGCCCCAGCATTTT. Residues: CASSANRDAYSNQPQHF.

The rearrangement joins TRBV4-2 to TRBJ1-2, with D perhaps matching TRBD1 (5 bases). The CDR3 length is 14 residues. Trimming shortened V by 2 bases and J by 7 bases, and 14 bases separated the two germline ends. Germline V gene sequence: CDR1 LGHNA, CDR2 YNFKEQ. The CDR3 bases are TGTGCCAGCAGCCAATTGGACACGTTGAGTGGCTACACCTTC. This encodes CASSQLDTLSGYTF.

V usage is TRBV6-5 and J usage is TRBJ1-6; 10 bases line up with TRBD1. V was clipped by 0 bases and J by 6 bases; unmatched bases: 5. The CDR3 is 17 amino acids. Germline V gene data show CDR1 as MNHEY and CDR2 as SVGAGI. The CDR3: CASSYSGTGVGNSPLHF. CDR3 bases: TGTGCCAGCAGTTACTCCGGGACAGGGGTAGGTAATTCACCCCTCCACTTT.

V is TRBV6-2 or TRBV6-3 and J is TRBJ1-1; D gene unclear. There are 15 residues in the CDR3. Germline CDR1 MNHEY, CDR2 SVGEGT. Trimming removed 5 bases at V and 0 bases at J, with 13 bases between. CDR3 sequence (DNA): TGTGCCAGCAGTCTCCCAGACCACATGAACACTGAAGCTTTCTTT. It encodes CASSLPDHMNTEAFF.

This clonotype was seen more than once but under ten times. The rearrangement joins TRBV30 to TRBJ1-1; D gene uncertain. The CDR3 has 15 amino acids. With 0 bases removed from V and 9 bases from J, the gap between germline ends came to 20 bases. Germline V gives CDR1 GTSNPN, CDR2 SVGIG (reference sequence). The CDR3 loop reads CAWSVRAAQAVKAFF. The CDR3 coding sequence is TGTGCCTGGAGTGTACGGGCGGCTCAAGCGGTCAAAGCTTTCTTT.

J is TRBJ2-6 and V is TRBV12-3 or TRBV12-4; 8 bases are a match to TRBD1. The CDR3 totals 19 residues. V lost 7 bases to trimming and J lost 0 bases; unmatched junction nucleotides: 14. CDR3 amino acids: CASTANQGAKVSGANVLTF. The CDR3 nucleotides read TGTGCCAGCACCGCAAATCAGGGGGCGAAGGTCTCTGGGGCCAACGTCCTGACTTTC.

CDR3 nucleotide sequence: TGTGCCAGCAGCTTAGCAGGACAGCCCCAGCATTTT. Translated, it gives CASSLAGQPQHF. This sequence joins TRBV7-9 and TRBJ1-5; unclear D gene. The CDR3 covers 12 residues. Trimming took off 0 bases at V and 7 bases at J, with 4 bases between the two ends. Looked up from germline, CDR1 is SEHNR and CDR2 is FQNEAQ (reference sequence). Looking up the rest from reference TRBV7-9 and TRBJ1-5 gives the full variable domain: DTGVSQNPRHKITKRGQNVTFRCDPISEHNRLYWYRQTLGQGPEFLTYFQNEAQLEKSRLLSDRFSAERPKGSFSTLEIQRTEQGDSAMYLCASSLAGQPQHFGDGTRLSIL.

This clonotype was seen a few times. This chain links TRBV20-1 with TRBJ2-5, with 10 nucleotides matching TRBD2. The CDR3 runs 12 residues. In germline, CDR1 is DFQATT, CDR2 SNEGSKA (reference sequence). After removal of 5 bases from V and 5 bases from J, the junction contained 2 bases not matched to a gene. The CDR3 bases are TGCAGTGCTCAGCGGGGGGGCGAGACCCAGTACTTC. This encodes CSAQRGGETQYF.

A remark on this clonotype: A clone one base away is much larger, so this may be a read error. The J gene is TRBJ1-5, the V gene TRBV6-1, with a possible D match to TRBD1 (5 bases). Germline CDR1 reads MNHNS; CDR2 reads SASEGT. V lost 7 bases and J lost 0, with 13 bases in between. The CDR3 totals 15 residues. CDR3 coding DNA: TGTGCCAGCAAAAGACAGCCAAATAGCAATCAGCCCCAGCATTTT. This gives the protein CASKRQPNSNQPQHF.

This clonotype was detected only once. The V and J genes are TRBV6-1 and TRBJ2-5; 8 bases fit TRBD2. CDR3 size: 15 residues. CDR1 and CDR2 from the germline V gene are MNHNS and SASEGT. J gave up 2 bases and V 8 bases, and 10 bases lay outside the gene matches. The CDR3 coding sequence is TGTGCCAGCCCCGCCCCGGGGGGGCGGCAAGAGACCCAGTACTTC. Its protein product is CASPAPGGRQETQYF.

The chain carries TRBV19 and TRBJ1-4, with a tentative D call TRBD1 (5 bases). This CDR3 region has 13 residues. Germline V gene sequence: CDR1 LNHDA, CDR2 SQIVND (reference sequence). Between the trimmed V and J ends, which lost 9 bases and 5 bases, there was a span of 13 bases. CDR3 sequence reads: CASRQPWNEKLFF. The DNA for the CDR3 is TGTGCCAGCAGACAGCCGTGGAATGAAAAACTGTTTTTT. The whole variable domain, remainder taken from reference TRBV19 and TRBJ1-4, is DGGITQSPKYLFRKEGQNVTLSCEQNLNHDAMYWYRQDPGQGLRLIYYSQIVNDFQKGDIAEGYSVSREKKESFPLTVTSAQKNPTAFYLCASRQPWNEKLFFGSGTQLSVL.

In this sample, this clonotype turned up a few times. The chain is built from TRBV12-3 or TRBV12-4 and TRBJ1-5; D ambiguous. V was cut by 7 bases and J by 2 bases, with 6 bases left in between. The CDR3 extends over 12 amino acids. For the CDR3, the DNA is TGTGCCAGCACCTGGCGCAATCAGCCCCAGCATTTT. It specifies CASTWRNQPQHF.

The CDR3 sequence is CSAPGEGGEAFF. The CDR3 DNA sequence: TGCAGTGCCCCAGGGGAAGGGGGTGAAGCTTTCTTT. This chain uses TRBV20-1 with TRBJ1-1; weak D call: TRBD1 (6 bases). The ends were cut back, 6 bases at V and 7 bases at J, with 15 bases in the middle. The CDR3 has 12 residues. Germline CDR1 is DFQATT and CDR2 is SNEGSKA (reference sequence).

This clonotype appeared once. The chain combines TRBV19 with TRBJ2-2; maybe TRBD2 (7 bases). V was trimmed by 3 bases and J by 1 base, leaving 9 bases between them. CDR1 and CDR2 from the germline V gene are LNHDA and SQIVND (reference sequence). The CDR3 extends over 15 amino acids. The CDR3 here is CASSMGGGNTGELFF. CDR3 sequence (DNA): TGTGCCAGTAGTATGGGAGGGGGGAACACCGGGGAGCTGTTTTTT.

This clonotype was observed a few times. The chain links TRBV29-1 to TRBJ1-2, with 11 bases fitting TRBD1. This CDR3 contains 13 residues. Germline CDR1 and CDR2: SQVTM and ANQGSEA. After removal of 3 bases from V and 8 bases from J, the junction contained 5 bases not matched to a gene. CDR3 loop: CSVDGQGATGYTF. CDR3 nucleotides: TGCAGCGTTGATGGACAGGGGGCGACGGGCTACACCTTC.

This clonotype has just a few counts. This chain links TRBV20-1 with TRBJ1-1, with D unclear. V was shortened by 0 bases and J by 1 base, with 12 bases between the two germline ends. Germline lookup yields CDR1 DFQATT and CDR2 SNEGSKA (reference sequence). The CDR3 has 15 amino acids. The CDR3 region is CSARDWGEQNTEAFF. The CDR3 DNA sequence: TGCAGTGCTAGAGATTGGGGAGAGCAGAACACTGAAGCTTTCTTT.

This clonotype was detected a few times. The genes are TRBV20-1 and TRBJ2-3, with 12 bases identical to TRBD1. V lost 8 bases, J lost 5 bases, and 11 bases stayed unmatched. Germline V lookup: CDR1 DFQATT, CDR2 SNEGSKA (reference sequence). The CDR3 has 15 amino acids. CDR3 loop: CSFTPGQGAGDTQYF. DNA for the CDR3: TGCAGTTTTACCCCGGGACAGGGGGCTGGAGATACGCAGTATTTT.

This clonotype was counted between two and nine times. As DNA, the CDR3 is TGTGCCATCAGTGGAAGGGTGGACACTGAAGCTTTCTTT. The encoded protein is CAISGRVDTEAFF. This chain connects TRBV10-3 to TRBJ1-1; D gene ambiguous. Germline CDR1 is ENHRY and CDR2 is SYGVKD. The V end was cut by 4 bases, the J end by 3 bases, with 9 bases between. The length of the CDR3 is 13 residues.

The chain couples TRBV20-1 to TRBJ2-1, with 8 bases matching TRBD2. Germline V gene data show CDR1 as DFQATT and CDR2 as SNEGSKA (reference sequence). CDR3 size: 15 residues. V was clipped by 4 bases and J by 5 bases; unmatched bases: 10. The CDR3, as DNA: TGCAGTGCTACCAAACCGGGACTAGTCCACAATGAGCAGTTCTTC. This gives the protein CSATKPGLVHNEQFF.

A few counts support this clonotype. V gene TRBV2 combines with J gene TRBJ2-7, with D perhaps given as TRBD1 or TRBD2 (5 bases each). This CDR3 has 13 residues. V lost 6 bases to trimming and J lost 3 bases, with 12 bases between them. The germline gives CDR1 SNHLY, CDR2 FYNNEI. The CDR3 nucleotides read TGTGCCAGCAGGACAGAGGGGAGCTACGAGCAGTACTTC. Translation: CASRTEGSYEQYF.

This clonotype was recorded only once. The gene calls are TRBV27 and TRBJ2-3; D may be TRBD1 (6 bases). The CDR3 covers 13 residues. Trimming took off 2 bases at V and 10 bases at J, with 13 bases between the two ends. Germline-derived CDR1 and CDR2 are MNHEY and SMNVEV (reference sequence). In DNA form, the CDR3 reads TGTGCCAGCAGTTTACAACAGGGTCTGCCGCAGTATTTT. Protein: CASSLQQGLPQYF.

The genes are TRBV27 and TRBJ1-2; unclear D gene. Trimming cost V 8 bases and J 4 bases, with 11 bases left between them. The CDR3 is made up of 12 amino acids. CDR1 MNHEY and CDR2 SMNVEV come from the germline V gene (reference sequence). Here the CDR3 reads CASRVVGYGYTF. Here the CDR3 DNA reads TGTGCCAGCCGCGTAGTCGGCTATGGCTACACCTTC.

This clonotype was seen a few times. V is TRBV7-3 and J is TRBJ2-3; tentative D call: TRBD2 (6 bases). There are 13 residues in the CDR3. Looked up from germline, CDR1 is SGHTA and CDR2 is FQGTGA. The V and J ends lost 3 bases and 4 bases respectively, with 8 bases between them. Here the CDR3 DNA reads TGTGCCAGCAGCTTCCCTAGCGCAGATACGCAGTATTTT. Translated, it gives CASSFPSADTQYF.

The V call is TRBV18, the J call TRBJ2-3; D perhaps matches TRBD2 (6 bases). Trimming shortened V by 0 bases and J by 4 bases, and 11 bases separated the two germline ends. CDR1 KGHSH and CDR2 LQKENI come from the germline V gene. The CDR3 has 15 amino acids. The CDR3 here is CASSPPGTGADTQYF. The CDR3 region has the DNA TGTGCCAGCTCACCACCCGGGACGGGGGCAGATACGCAGTATTTT.